Shown below are 25 T cell receptor beta chains from a single sample sequenced in a study of early T cells in non-severe SARS-CoV-2 infection. TCRdb reprocessed the 5' RACE reads with MiXCR, giving one entry per CDR3 protein. In the table there are roughly 86,000 distinct CDR3 sequences, 14% to 15% of which are singletons. The sequencing input was whole blood. These receptors came from an adult who was a healthcare worker with PCR-confirmed SARS-CoV-2 infection or an uninfected control (not recorded which).

This clonotype appeared a few times. The V call is TRBV5-6, the J call TRBJ2-2; D is unresolved. With 3 bases removed from V and 0 bases from J, the gap between germline ends came to 12 bases. Per the germline V gene, CDR1 is SGHDT and CDR2 is YYEEEE. This CDR3 contains 16 residues. CDR3 sequence: CASSSRGKSNTGELFF. CDR3 nucleotides: TGTGCCAGCAGCTCCAGAGGTAAATCGAACACCGGGGAGCTGTTTTTT. Complete variable domain (other parts from reference TRBV5-6 and TRBJ2-2): DAGVTQSPTHLIKTRGQQVTLRCSPKSGHDTVSWYQQALGQGPQFIFQYYEEEERQRGNFPDRFSGHQFPNYSSELNVNALLLGDSALYLCASSSRGKSNTGELFFGEGSRLTVL.

The V call is TRBV12-3 or TRBV12-4, the J call TRBJ1-2; D may be TRBD1 (6 bases). The CDR3 loop spans 17 amino acids. Trimming stripped 6 bases from V and 5 bases from J, with 25 bases between. In nucleotides, the CDR3 is TGTGCCAGCAGCGTGACGCAGGGGATATTGAATGGGTATGGCTACACCTTC. Translation gives CASSVTQGILNGYGYTF.

The gene calls are TRBV4-1 and TRBJ1-5; the D is unclear. The CDR3 runs 19 residues. V was trimmed by 0 bases and J by 4 bases, leaving 22 bases between them. Germline V gene lookup returns CDR1 MGHRA and CDR2 YSYEKL. CDR3 DNA sequence: TGCGCCAGCAGCCAAGATACAAGGACTTCCAAACTTCTTAATCAGCCCCAGCATTTT. Translation gives CASSQDTRTSKLLNQPQHF.

The chain joins TRBV11-3 to TRBJ2-5, with D unclear. The CDR3 contains 13 residues. Trimming left V 4 bases short and J 5 bases short, with 11 bases between. Germline values: CDR1 SGHNT, CDR2 YENEEA. The CDR3 is CASSSTSSETQYF. Written as DNA, the CDR3 is TGTGCCAGCAGCTCCACCTCTTCTGAGACCCAGTACTTC.

This clonotype came up a few times. The chain uses TRBV2 and TRBJ2-3; 7 nucleotides agree with TRBD1. CDR3 size: 16 residues. Germline V gives CDR1 SNHLY, CDR2 FYNNEI. V was clipped by 3 bases and J by 0 bases; unmatched bases: 6. The CDR3 coding sequence is TGTGCCAGCAGTGAGAGGACAGGAGCTAGCACAGATACGCAGTATTTT. Translating gives CASSERTGASTDTQYF.

This clonotype was counted ten times or more. The chain uses TRBV7-6 and TRBJ1-2; the D is unclear. The V gene lost 2 bases and the J gene lost 4 bases, with 8 bases spanning the gap. There are 13 residues in the CDR3. Germline CDR1 and CDR2: SGHVS and FNYEAQ. The CDR3 DNA is TGTGCCAGCAGCTTATTCCCACTCTATGGCTACACCTTC. This encodes CASSLFPLYGYTF.

Details on this clonotype: The junction shows a germline mismatch at one end, possibly a read error. The J gene is TRBJ2-4, the V gene TRBV18, with TRBD2 as a possible D gene (7 bases). This CDR3 is built from 17 residues. Germline V gene lookup returns CDR1 KGHSH and CDR2 LQKENI. The CDR3 loop is CVSSPISGTIAKNIQYF. The CDR3 DNA follows: TGTGTCAGCTCACCGATCAGCGGGACAATAGCCAAAAACATTCAGTACTTC.

The table lists this clonotype with a few counts. The gene calls are TRBV5-4 and TRBJ2-6; D is unclear. CDR1 is SGHNT, CDR2 YYREEE, per germline (reference sequence). The CDR3 totals 19 residues. Trimming took off 1 base at V and 1 base at J, with 18 bases between the two ends. Here the CDR3 reads CASSLRIPRWGSGANVLTF. DNA for the CDR3: TGTGCCAGCAGCTTGCGTATACCGCGTTGGGGATCTGGGGCCAACGTCCTGACTTTC. The variable domain in full, with the rest retrieved from reference TRBV5-4 and TRBJ2-6, is ETGVTQSPTHLIKTRGQQVTLRCSSQSGHNTVSWYQQALGQGPQFIFQYYREEENGRGNFPPRFSGLQFPNYSSELNVNALELDDSALYLCASSLRIPRWGSGANVLTFGAGSRLTVL.

This clonotype was counted between two and nine times. The rearrangement joins TRBV7-9 to TRBJ2-2; 10 bases are shared with TRBD1. The CDR3 contains 16 residues. Germline V CDR1 and CDR2: SEHNR, FQNEAQ (reference sequence). J was trimmed by 4 bases and V by 5 bases; bases with no gene match: 7. DNA of the CDR3: TGTGCCAGCAGCCCAAGGACAGGGGGGACCACCGGGGAGCTGTTTTTT. This encodes CASSPRTGGTTGELFF.

This clonotype was detected a few times. V is TRBV29-1 and J is TRBJ2-5; D possibly corresponds to TRBD2 (5 bases). The CDR3 totals 14 residues. Germline CDR1 and CDR2: SQVTM and ANQGSEA. Trimming took off 5 bases at V and 3 bases at J, with 16 bases between the two ends. CDR3 sequence: CSVMPAPGEETQYF. DNA for the CDR3: TGCAGCGTTATGCCGGCCCCCGGGGAAGAGACCCAGTACTTC.

This rearrangement joins TRBV5-1 to TRBJ1-4, with 8 bases matching TRBD1. Trimming took 4 bases from V and 2 from J; bases not matched to a gene: 13. CDR3 length: 18 amino acids. Germline values: CDR1 SGHRS, CDR2 YFSETQ. As DNA, the CDR3 is TGCGCCAGCAGCCCGCGTAACCCTGGACAGGGCACTAATGAAAAACTGTTTTTT. Amino acids: CASSPRNPGQGTNEKLFF.

This clonotype occurred a few times. The chain couples TRBV12-3 or TRBV12-4 to TRBJ2-2; D unclear. Trimming stripped 6 bases from V and 7 bases from J, with 6 bases between. This CDR3 contains 11 residues. CDR3 sequence reads: CASSPRGELFF. CDR3 in DNA: TGTGCCAGCAGCCCGCGCGGGGAGCTGTTTTTT.

This rearrangement joins TRBV7-9 to TRBJ2-1; 9 positions match TRBD1. This CDR3 has 15 residues. Germline V lookup: CDR1 SEHNR, CDR2 FQNEAQ (reference sequence). J was trimmed by 7 bases and V by 5 bases; bases with no gene match: 9. CDR3 amino acids: CASSTRTGATNEQFF. Written as DNA, the CDR3 is TGTGCCAGCAGCACCAGGACAGGGGCTACTAATGAGCAGTTCTTC.

This chain connects TRBV10-3 to TRBJ1-2, with TRBD1 identical over 7 bases. CDR3 length: 16 residues. Looked up from germline, CDR1 is ENHRY and CDR2 is SYGVKD. V shed 3 bases and J 4 bases; nucleotides not matched to a gene: 11. CDR3 sequence reads: CAISDPRQGKSYGYTF. CDR3 nucleotide sequence: TGTGCCATCAGTGATCCGAGACAGGGTAAAAGCTATGGCTACACCTTC.

The CDR3 nucleotides read TGTGCCAGCAGTGAAGCGCTCGGGACTAGCATTAGGTACGAGCAGTACGTC. Translated: CASSEALGTSIRYEQYV. This sequence joins TRBV2 and TRBJ2-7, with 9 positions matching TRBD2. The CDR3 length is 17 residues. The V segment lost 0 bases and the J segment 4 bases; nucleotides outside the gene matches: 10. Germline-derived CDR1 and CDR2 are SNHLY and FYNNEI.

This clonotype was recorded a few times. The chain combines TRBV10-2 with TRBJ2-3; 9 bases agree with TRBD2. The germline gives CDR1 WSHSY, CDR2 SAAADI. CDR3 length: 14 amino acids. V lost 8 bases and J lost 3; bases outside the gene matches: 6. The CDR3 region is CASCYSGGTDTQYF. CDR3 coding DNA: TGCGCCAGCTGCTATAGCGGGGGAACAGATACGCAGTATTTT.

This clonotype was seen only a few times. The chain uses TRBV7-2 and TRBJ2-5; TRBD1 matches at 8 bases. The CDR3 spans 14 residues. Germline CDR1 SGHTA, CDR2 FQGNSA. J lost 5 bases, V lost 5 bases, and 7 bases had no gene match. Here the CDR3 reads CASSPRTGFETQYF. The CDR3 region has the DNA TGTGCCAGCAGCCCAAGGACAGGGTTTGAGACCCAGTACTTC.

The gene calls are TRBV11-2 and TRBJ1-3; no definite D call. From germline, CDR1 is SGHAT and CDR2 FQNNGV. V dropped 1 base and J dropped 2 bases, with 12 bases sitting between them. The CDR3 totals 16 residues. In DNA form, the CDR3 reads TGTGCCAGCAGCTTAGTCGGTGTGGCGGCTGGAAACACCATATATTTT. Translated, it gives CASSLVGVAAGNTIYF.

V gene TRBV7-2 combines with J gene TRBJ2-1, with D perhaps assigned TRBD1 or TRBD2 (5 bases each). Trimming stripped 5 bases from V and 14 bases from J, with 13 bases between. This CDR3 comprises 11 residues. Germline V gives CDR1 SGHTA, CDR2 FQGNSA. CDR3 in amino acids: CASSPLVREFF. The CDR3 nucleotides are TGTGCCAGCAGCCCACTAGTCAGGGAGTTCTTC.

V gene TRBV6-1 combines with J gene TRBJ1-1; D unresolved. V shed 8 bases and J shed 8 bases, with 15 bases lying between them. CDR1 is MNHNS, CDR2 SASEGT, per germline. The CDR3 extends over 12 amino acids. The DNA of the CDR3 is TGTGCCAGCCGAATTGTAACATTAGAAGCTTTCTTT. It is translated as CASRIVTLEAFF.

This clonotype was observed a handful of times. The rearrangement uses TRBV20-1 and TRBJ2-5; maybe TRBD1 (6 bases). The CDR3 totals 15 residues. Trimming pared 4 bases from V and 2 bases from J, leaving 17 bases between. CDR1 is DFQATT, CDR2 SNEGSKA, per germline (reference sequence). The CDR3 spells CSATRTVGAQETQYF. Here the CDR3 DNA reads TGCAGTGCTACCAGGACAGTGGGGGCACAAGAGACCCAGTACTTC.

Remarks on this clonotype: Germline and junction disagree at one end, which may indicate a read error. The chain has TRBV12-3 or TRBV12-4 and TRBJ1-2; D remains unclear. This CDR3 is built from 11 residues. CDR3 bases: TGTGCCAGCAGTTTAGGAGCAGGCATGTCCTTC. It is translated as CASSLGAGMSF.

In its sample, this clonotype was seen a few times. The chain combines TRBV7-3 with TRBJ2-5; TRBD2 is a possible D gene (7 bases). V lost 0 bases to trimming and J lost 5 bases, with 10 bases between them. Per the germline V gene, CDR1 is SGHTA and CDR2 is FQGTGA. CDR3 length: 14 amino acids. The CDR3 DNA sequence: TGTGCCAGCAGCTTAACGGGGGGGCCGGAGACCCAGTACTTC. Its translation: CASSLTGGPETQYF.

The gene calls are TRBV7-9 and TRBJ2-3, with 8 bases fitting TRBD1. CDR1 is SEHNR, CDR2 FQNEAQ, per germline (reference sequence). The V and J ends lost 2 bases and 1 base, in that order; junction bases with no gene match: 5. The CDR3 totals 16 residues. In DNA form, the CDR3 reads TGTGCCAGCAGCTTAAGGACAGGGAGGCGCACAGATACGCAGTATTTT. Its translation: CASSLRTGRRTDTQYF. Drawing the rest from reference TRBV7-9 and TRBJ2-3, the complete variable domain is DTGVSQNPRHKITKRGQNVTFRCDPISEHNRLYWYRQTLGQGPEFLTYFQNEAQLEKSRLLSDRFSAERPKGSFSTLEIQRTEQGDSAMYLCASSLRTGRRTDTQYFGPGTRLTVL.

The chain links TRBV4-1 to TRBJ1-3, with 7 bases aligning to TRBD1. With 2 bases clipped from V and 4 bases from J, the junction kept 11 bases outside the gene matches. This CDR3 contains 17 residues. Germline CDR1 reads MGHRA; CDR2 reads YSYEKL. CDR3 coding DNA: TGCGCCAGCAGCCAACCAGGGACAGTAGATATCGGAAACACCATATATTTT. Translated, it gives CASSQPGTVDIGNTIYF.